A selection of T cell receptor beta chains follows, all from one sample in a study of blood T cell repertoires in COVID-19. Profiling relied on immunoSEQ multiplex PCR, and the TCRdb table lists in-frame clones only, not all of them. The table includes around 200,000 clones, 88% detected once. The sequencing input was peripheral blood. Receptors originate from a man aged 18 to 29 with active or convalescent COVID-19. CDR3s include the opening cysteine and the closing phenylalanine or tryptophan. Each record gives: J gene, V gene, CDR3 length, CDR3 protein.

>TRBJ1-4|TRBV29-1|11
CSVEGNEKLFF
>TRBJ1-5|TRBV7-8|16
CASSNPTGDTSQPQHF
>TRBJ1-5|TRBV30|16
CAWSVILRQGVQPQHF
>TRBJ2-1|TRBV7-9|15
CASSLDLAGDNEQFF
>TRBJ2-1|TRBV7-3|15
CASSRERDTFNEQFF
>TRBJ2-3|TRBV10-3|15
CATRRSSGSTDTQYF
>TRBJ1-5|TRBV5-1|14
CASSLGGGNQPQHF
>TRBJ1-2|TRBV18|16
CASSPRNSWQGYGYTF
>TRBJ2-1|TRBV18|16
CASSPTQGAAGGEQFF
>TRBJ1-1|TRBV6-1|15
CASSEADAGATEAFF
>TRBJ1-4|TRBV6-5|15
CASSYYRDSNEKLFF
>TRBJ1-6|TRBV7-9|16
CASSQDRGRYNSPLHF
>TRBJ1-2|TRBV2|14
CASSVIHLRYGYTF
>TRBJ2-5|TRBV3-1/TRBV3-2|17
CASSRDSSGGFSETQYF
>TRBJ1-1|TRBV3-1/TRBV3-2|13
CASSQYLNTEAFF
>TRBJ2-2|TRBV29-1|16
CSAGTSGGANTGELFF
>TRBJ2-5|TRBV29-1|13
CSVEPRGPETQYF
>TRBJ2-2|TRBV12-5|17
CASGPRTSGLSTGELFF
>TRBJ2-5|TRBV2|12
CASVGGDKTQYF
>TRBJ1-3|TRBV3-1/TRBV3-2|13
CASSQDIGHTIYF
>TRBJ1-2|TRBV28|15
CASSSLQGSRYGYTF
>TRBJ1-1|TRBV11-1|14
CASSPETQESEAFF
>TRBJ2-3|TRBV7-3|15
CASSSSSGRTDTQYF
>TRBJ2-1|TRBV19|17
CASSLGQGWTPYNEQFF
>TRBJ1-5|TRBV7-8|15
CASSGNRATNQPQHF
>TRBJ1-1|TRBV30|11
CAWSTQGEAFF
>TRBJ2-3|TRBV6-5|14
CASSYSLAPDTQYF
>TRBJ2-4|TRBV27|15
CASRPTTGAKNIQYF
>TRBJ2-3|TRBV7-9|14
CASSLAASTDTQYF
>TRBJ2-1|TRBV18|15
CASSPQQGRYNEQFF
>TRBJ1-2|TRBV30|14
CAWSEPGSLYGYTF
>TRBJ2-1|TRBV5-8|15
CASSLGFSSYNEQFF
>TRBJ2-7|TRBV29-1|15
CSVPGWGGDTYEQYF
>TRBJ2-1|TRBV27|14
CASSGGLSYNEQFF